This T cell receptor (beta chain) was sequenced for a study of PD-L1 blockade in urothelial cancer. Comments on this clone: Sequence at one end of the junction differs from germline and may be a read error. Other DNA sequences in the same sample also yield this CDR3.

In germline, CDR1 is KGHSH, CDR2 LQKENI. This CDR3 is built from 13 residues. TCRdb's copy holds only in-frame clones and misses some; the assay was immunoSEQ multiplex PCR. The repertoire consists of approximately 14,000 clones, with 88% occurring once and the leading ten covering 13% to 15%. The receptor comes from a man in his 70s with urothelial cancer. The rearrangement joins TRBV18 to TRBJ2-7, with D unresolved. The sample consisted of PBMCs, taken around atezolizumab (anti-PD-L1) treatment. CDR3 region: CASSPDSTYEQYF. Here the CDR3 DNA reads TGTGCCAGCTCACCCGACTCAACCTACGAGCAGTACTTT.